This TCR beta chain was sequenced during a study of identical twins. This clonotype showed up just a few times. Unique molecular identifiers were present on cDNA, and template switching added a universal primer site. TCRdb redid the calling of the 5' RACE reads with MiXCR, one entry per CDR3 protein. Of over 550,000 distinct CDR3 sequences listed, just over 7% were seen once; the top ten hold 1.6%. V was pared by 0 bases and J by 0 bases, with 12 bases between. There are 17 residues in the CDR3. The germline V gene encodes CDR1 SEHNR and CDR2 FQNEAQ (reference sequence). These data are also associated with another study on yellow fever vaccine responses in identical twins.

The specimen sequenced was PBMCs. The genes are TRBV7-9 and TRBJ2-4, with TRBD2 as a possible D gene (5 bases). This clonotype was obtained from a woman aged 18-29 years in good health. CDR3 residues: CASSLASEGLAKNIQYF. The CDR3 coding sequence is TGTGCCAGCAGCTTAGCGTCCGAGGGATTAGCCAAAAACATTCAGTACTTC.